The present T cell receptor (beta chain) was sequenced within a study of blood T cell repertoires in COVID-19. Study summary: The study drew acute and convalescent COVID-19 samples from the United States, Italy and Spain.

Method: immunoSEQ multiplex PCR; TCRdb's copy keeps in-frame clones and lacks some. The table shows under 50,000 clones, with 79% occurring only once. The CDR3 runs 15 residues. V was pared by 4 bases and J by 5 bases, with 7 bases of the junction left unmatched. Germline V gene data show CDR1 as SGHRS and CDR2 as YFSETQ. The J gene is TRBJ1-3, the V gene TRBV5-1; 9 bases match TRBD1. Sequenced sample: peripheral blood. The sequence was collected from a man between 65 and 79 years old with acute or convalescent COVID-19. CDR3 sequence (DNA): TGCGCCAGCAGCCAATGGACAGGGGCAAGAAACACCATATATTTT. Its translation is CASSQWTGARNTIYF.